The next 20 T cell receptor beta chains were all read from a single sample in a study. TCRdb redid the calling of the 5' RACE reads with MiXCR, one entry per CDR3 protein. The repertoire includes about 50,000 distinct CDR3 sequences, 25% to 35% of them detected once, and around 1.9% sits in the top ten. Sequencing was done on a sample of naive CD4+ T cells sorted from blood. Indicated subset: naive CD4+ T cells, CD4+CD45RA+CD25-. These receptors were taken from a female donor with breast cancer.

J is TRBJ1-3 and V is TRBV11-2; no reliable D call. The V gene lost 5 bases and the J gene lost 4 bases, with 9 bases spanning the gap. The CDR3 spans 13 residues. The germline V gene has CDR1 SGHAT and CDR2 FQNNGV. The CDR3 nucleotides read TGTGCCAGCAGCAACAAGCCAGGAAACACCATATATTTT. This gives the protein CASSNKPGNTIYF.

This clonotype was counted only a few times. V gene TRBV7-9 combines with J gene TRBJ2-5; TRBD1 matches at 7 bases. The J segment lost 5 bases and the V segment lost 4 bases, leaving 7 bases of the junction unmatched. This CDR3 is built from 14 residues. In germline, CDR1 is SEHNR, CDR2 FQNEAQ (reference sequence). CDR3 nucleotides: TGTGCCAGCAGCTCACAGGGGTCGTGGGAGACCCAGTACTTC. Its protein is CASSSQGSWETQYF.

The rearrangement links TRBV28 to TRBJ1-5; D gene ambiguous. The CDR3 sequence is 14 residues long. Trimming left V 1 base short and J 0 bases short, with 4 bases between. Germline V gene lookup returns CDR1 MDHEN and CDR2 SYDVKM. CDR3 DNA: TGTGCCAGCAGTTTATTAGATAGCAATCAGCCCCAGCATTTT. The encoded protein is CASSLLDSNQPQHF.

This clonotype was found many times. The chain links TRBV9 to TRBJ1-3; the D is unclear. CDR3 size: 13 residues. The germline V and J ends were trimmed by 7 bases and 2 bases, with 10 bases remaining between them. Germline-derived CDR1 and CDR2 are SGDLS and YYNGEE. The CDR3 nucleotides read TGTGCCAGCGCAAACAATCCTGGAAACACCATATATTTT. It yields the protein CASANNPGNTIYF.

The chain employs TRBV3-1 and TRBJ2-7; 8 bases agree with TRBD1. The length of the CDR3 is 14 residues. Per germline, CDR1 LGHDT and CDR2 YNNKEL (reference sequence). Unmatched junction bases numbered 10, after V lost 5 bases and J lost 7 bases. CDR3 region: CASSYRTGLKEQYF. The CDR3 DNA reads TGTGCCAGCAGCTACCGGACAGGGTTGAAAGAGCAGTACTTC.

This chain joins TRBV5-1 and TRBJ2-1; 7 bases are a match to TRBD2. V lost 0 bases to trimming and J lost 7 bases; unmatched junction nucleotides: 7. The CDR3 contains 15 residues. Germline values: CDR1 SGHRS, CDR2 YFSETQ. CDR3 DNA sequence: TGCGCCAGCAGCTTGGCCCTTACGCGGGAGAATGAGCAGTTCTTC. Protein sequence: CASSLALTRENEQFF.

This clonotype was counted a few times. V gene TRBV5-1 combines with J gene TRBJ1-3, with D unresolved. Germline V gives CDR1 SGHRS, CDR2 YFSETQ. The CDR3 runs to 16 residues. The V gene lost 4 bases and the J gene lost 2 bases, with 16 bases spanning the gap. CDR3 residues: CASSGQAALPGNTIYF. The CDR3 DNA follows: TGCGCCAGCAGCGGGCAAGCAGCGCTCCCTGGAAACACCATATATTTT.

In its sample, this clonotype was seen a few times. V usage is TRBV5-1 and J usage is TRBJ2-1, with TRBD2 identical over 8 bases. The CDR3 is 16 amino acids. V dropped 4 bases and J dropped 8; count of bases not matched to a gene: 14. CDR1 and CDR2 (germline): SGHRS, YFSETQ. The CDR3 bases are TGCGCCAGCAGCCGTAGCGGGGAGCTTTATATCGATGAGCAGTTCTTC. Encoded protein: CASSRSGELYIDEQFF.

This clonotype was detected a few times. V and J are TRBV6-6 and TRBJ2-1, with D uncertain. CDR3 length: 13 amino acids. V lost 3 bases, J lost 5 bases, and 8 bases lay in between. The germline gives CDR1 MNHNY, CDR2 SVGAGI (reference sequence). Here the CDR3 reads CASSYVSDNEQFF. In DNA form, the CDR3 reads TGTGCCAGCAGTTATGTGTCGGACAATGAGCAGTTCTTC.

As DNA, the CDR3 is TGTGCCAGCAGCTCCAAACAAGGACACTTCTACGAGCAGTACTTC. Its translation: CASSSKQGHFYEQYF. The chain combines TRBV5-6 with TRBJ2-7, with D possibly matching TRBD1 (5 bases). Germline V gene lookup returns CDR1 SGHDT and CDR2 YYEEEE. The CDR3 spans 15 residues. V was clipped by 3 bases and J by 3 bases, with 16 bases between them.

The V call is TRBV5-5, the J call TRBJ2-5; TRBD1 aligns across 7 bases. CDR3 length equals 14 residues. From germline, CDR1 is SGHKS and CDR2 YYEKEE (reference sequence). J gave up 4 bases and V 3 bases, and 6 bases lay outside the gene matches. The chain's CDR3 is CASSSGQPGETQYF. The CDR3 coding sequence is TGTGCCAGCAGCTCGGGACAGCCAGGAGAGACCCAGTACTTC.

The CDR3 reads CASSLRPPGQQETQYF. The DNA of the CDR3 is TGTGCCAGCAGCTTAAGGCCCCCCGGCCAGCAGGAGACCCAGTACTTC. The rearrangement links TRBV7-2 to TRBJ2-5; no firm D call. This CDR3 has 16 residues. Germline values: CDR1 SGHTA, CDR2 FQGNSA. V was shortened by 2 bases and J by 5 bases, with 18 bases between the two germline ends.

This clonotype was seen more than once but under ten times. This chain uses TRBV7-3 with TRBJ1-1; D uncertain. There are 13 residues in the CDR3. V was cut by 6 bases and J by 1 base, with 9 bases left in between. Germline V gene data show CDR1 as SGHTA and CDR2 as FQGTGA. This chain's CDR3 is CASSFLPNTEAFF. The CDR3 nucleotides read TGTGCCAGCAGTTTCCTCCCGAACACTGAAGCTTTCTTT.

Ten or more counts support this clonotype. The V call is TRBV25-1, the J call TRBJ2-7, with D perhaps given as TRBD1 or TRBD2 (7 bases each). Trimming pared 8 bases from V and 0 bases from J, leaving 14 bases between. CDR3 size: 14 residues. CDR1 is MGHDK and CDR2 is SYGVNS in the germline V gene. This CDR3 reads CASQTGEGSYEQYF. CDR3 DNA: TGTGCCAGCCAAACAGGGGAGGGCTCCTACGAGCAGTACTTC.

This chain connects TRBV7-2 to TRBJ1-1; 9 bases align to TRBD1. With V trimmed by 5 bases and J by 8 bases, 6 bases remained unmatched. Germline CDR1 and CDR2: SGHTA and FQGNSA. The CDR3 extends over 13 amino acids. The DNA of the CDR3 is TGTGCCAGCAGCCCCCACAGGGGGCTGGAAGCTTTCTTT. Amino acids: CASSPHRGLEAFF.

Only a few counts were recorded for this clonotype. The chain uses TRBV7-2 and TRBJ2-1; D ambiguous. The germline V gene encodes CDR1 SGHTA and CDR2 FQGNSA. The CDR3 loop spans 13 amino acids. Trimming removed 6 bases at V and 8 bases at J, with 14 bases between. Here the CDR3 reads CASRFGVRHEQFF. The CDR3 nucleotides read TGTGCCAGCAGGTTTGGGGTTAGACATGAGCAGTTCTTC. Together with reference TRBV7-2 and TRBJ2-1, the CDR3 gives the full variable domain: GAGVSQSPSNKVTEKGKDVELRCDPISGHTALYWYRQSLGQGLEFLIYFQGNSAPDKSGLPSDRFSAERTGGSVSTLTIQRTQQEDSAVYLCASRFGVRHEQFFGPGTRLTVL.

The J gene is TRBJ1-2, the V gene TRBV5-1; D ambiguous. Trimming removed 3 bases from V and 8 bases from J, with 23 bases in between. The CDR3 is 16 amino acids. Germline V CDR1 and CDR2: SGHRS, YFSETQ. CDR3 DNA: TGCGCCAGCAGCTCCGATGGGAGACCGGACGGTAGCGGCTACACCTTC. It is translated as CASSSDGRPDGSGYTF.

By its share, this clonotype is medium-sized. The chain links TRBV5-1 to TRBJ1-6; D might be TRBD1 (5 bases). CDR1 SGHRS and CDR2 YFSETQ come from the germline V gene. The CDR3 has 15 residues. V was shortened by 0 bases and J by 7 bases, with 11 bases between the two germline ends. In nucleotides, the CDR3 is TGCGCCAGCAGCTTGGCAGGGACTCAAAATTCACCCCTCCACTTT. Protein: CASSLAGTQNSPLHF.

To note about this clonotype: A read error is possible here, since a much larger clone lies one base away. The V call is TRBV12-3 or TRBV12-4, the J call TRBJ1-4, with 7 bases lining up with TRBD1. Trimming cost V 6 bases and J 9 bases; bases outside gene matches: 10. The CDR3 consists of 14 residues. The DNA of the CDR3 is TGTGCCAGCAGCCTGAGACAGGGTCCCAAAAAACTGTTTTTT. Amino acid sequence: CASSLRQGPKKLFF.

The genes are TRBV7-3 and TRBJ1-2; TRBD1 might be the D (6 bases). The length of the CDR3 is 13 residues. From germline, CDR1 is SGHTA and CDR2 FQGTGA. Trimming pared 1 base from V and 8 bases from J, leaving 11 bases between. The CDR3 protein is CASSLSQGNGYTF. Here the CDR3 DNA reads TGTGCCAGCAGCTTAAGCCAGGGGAACGGCTACACCTTC. Using reference TRBV7-3 and TRBJ1-2 for the parts outside the CDR3, the full variable domain is GAGVSQTPSNKVTEKGKYVELRCDPISGHTALYWYRQSLGQGPEFLIYFQGTGAADDSGLPNDRFFAVRPEGSVSTLKIQRTERGDSAVYLCASSLSQGNGYTFGSGTRLTVV.